This passage covers 5 T cell receptor beta chains from one sample sequenced in a study of CD8 T cells in Susac syndrome. Random hexamers were used to reverse transcribe an amount of about 0.45 to 1 ug RNA. TCRdb processed the immunoSEQ multiplex PCR reads anew with MiXCR; each CDR3 protein has one entry. The data contain roughly 180,000 distinct CDR3 sequences, just under 95% of them singletons. The sample was CD4+ T cells from PBMCs. These receptors all come from a human donor with Susac syndrome.

The V and J genes are TRBV5-6 and TRBJ1-6, with 7 bases aligning to TRBD1. The trim removed 4 bases at V and 7 bases at J, leaving 5 bases unmatched. Germline lookup yields CDR1 SGHDT and CDR2 YYEEEE. CDR3 size: 14 residues. In nucleotides, the CDR3 is TGTGCCAGCAGCGGGCAGGGGGAGAATTCACCCCTCCACTTT. Translating it yields CASSGQGENSPLHF.

The chain recombines TRBV5-4 with TRBJ2-2; 13 positions agree with TRBD2. The CDR3 spans 18 residues. V was pared by 4 bases and J by 8 bases, with 14 bases of the junction left unmatched. CDR1 is SGHNT and CDR2 is YYREEE in the germline V gene (reference sequence). The CDR3 sequence: CASSPRGLAGVRAGELFF. The CDR3 bases are TGTGCCAGCAGCCCGCGAGGACTAGCGGGGGTCCGGGCAGGGGAGCTGTTTTTT.

CDR3 sequence reads: CASSEDEKLFF. CDR3 nucleotide sequence: TGTGCCAGCAGTGAGGATGAAAAACTGTTTTTT. The chain has TRBV6-1 and TRBJ1-4, with D unclear. V shed 3 bases and J shed 6 bases, with 2 bases lying between them. Looked up from germline, CDR1 is MNHNS and CDR2 is SASEGT. This CDR3 region has 11 residues.

The chain links TRBV30 to TRBJ2-1; D ambiguous. From germline, CDR1 is GTSNPN and CDR2 SVGIG (reference sequence). The CDR3 extends over 12 amino acids. Trimming took off 8 bases at V and 3 bases at J, with 11 bases between the two ends. Here the CDR3 DNA reads TGTGCCCTGCTGGGGATCTACAATGAGCAGTTCTTC. Its translation is CALLGIYNEQFF.

This chain's CDR3 is CASSYSPSSGSGYEQYF. In nucleotides, the CDR3 is TGTGCCAGCAGTTACTCTCCAAGCAGCGGGAGTGGGTACGAGCAGTACTTC. V and J are TRBV6-5 and TRBJ2-7, with 8 positions matching TRBD2. Germline V gene sequence: CDR1 MNHEY, CDR2 SVGAGI. With 0 bases clipped from V and 4 bases from J, the junction kept 11 bases outside the gene matches. The CDR3 covers 17 residues.